Presented here are 32 T cell receptor beta chains from one specimen sequenced in a study of shared T cell receptors in the human thymus. TCRdb's table, derived via immunoSEQ multiplex PCR, lists solely in-frame clones and lacks some. The sample consists of hundreds of thousands of clones, approximately 95% of them appearing once. Sequencing was done on a sample of thymocytes. These receptors originate from a human donor.

On this clone itself: One end of the junction is discordant with germline, which a read error may explain. The J gene is TRBJ2-7, the V gene TRBV10-1; the D gene could be TRBD1 or TRBD2 (5 bases each). The CDR3 has 12 amino acids. Germline CDR1 and CDR2: WNHNN and SYGVQD (reference sequence). CDR3 in DNA: TGCGCCAGCAGTGTGACCGGGACCCCCAAGGTCTTC. Its protein product is CASSVTGTPKVF.

The rearrangement links TRBV7-9 to TRBJ2-3, with D tentatively TRBD1 (6 bases). Trimming took 11 bases from V and 2 from J, leaving 14 bases between them. The CDR3 sequence is 13 residues long. In germline, CDR1 is SEHNR, CDR2 FQNEAQ (reference sequence). The CDR3 coding sequence is TGTGCCGGGGGCCAACGGATCACAGATACGCAGTATTTT. Translating it yields CAGGQRITDTQYF. The full variable domain, completed using reference TRBV7-9 and TRBJ2-3, is DTGVSQNPRHKITKRGQNVTFRCDPISEHNRLYWYRQTLGQGPEFLTYFQNEAQLEKSRLLSDRFSAERPKGSFSTLEIQRTEQGDSAMYLCAGGQRITDTQYFGPGTRLTVL.

V is TRBV28 and J is TRBJ1-5; D may be TRBD1 (5 bases). Per germline, CDR1 MDHEN and CDR2 SYDVKM. The V and J ends lost 3 bases and 7 bases respectively, with 16 bases between them. The CDR3 consists of 15 residues. The DNA of the CDR3 is TGTGCCAGCAGTTTGCAGGGCAAGGGTAGACAGCCCCAGCATTTT. This encodes CASSLQGKGRQPQHF.

The rearrangement joins TRBV4-2 to TRBJ2-5, with TRBD2 matching over 8 bases. V was pared by 3 bases and J by 5 bases, with 5 bases of the junction left unmatched. Germline loops: CDR1 LGHNA, CDR2 YNFKEQ. The CDR3 has 14 amino acids. For the CDR3, the DNA is TGTGCCAGCAGCCAGGGCGGGAGGATTGAGACCCAGTACTTC. This translates into CASSQGGRIETQYF.

The chain uses TRBV2 and TRBJ1-4; 9 bases are a match to TRBD1. V shed 2 bases, J shed 9 bases, and the junction held 16 bases outside the gene matches. The CDR3 is 18 amino acids. Looked up from germline, CDR1 is SNHLY and CDR2 is FYNNEI. The CDR3 sequence: CASSERQGEIIPLKKLFF. CDR3 nucleotide sequence: TGTGCCAGCAGTGAACGACAGGGGGAAATAATACCATTGAAAAAACTGTTTTTT.

The chain employs TRBV5-4 and TRBJ2-7; D is undetermined. The ends were cut back, 3 bases at V and 2 bases at J, with 9 bases in the middle. The length of the CDR3 is 13 residues. Germline CDR1 and CDR2: SGHNT and YYREEE (reference sequence). The CDR3 sequence is CASSSPAAYEQYF. For the CDR3, the DNA is TGTGCCAGCAGCTCACCAGCAGCCTACGAGCAGTACTTC.

This CDR3 is CSVLGLAGFYHEQYF. The CDR3 DNA follows: TGCAGCGTTCTAGGACTAGCGGGCTTCTATCACGAGCAGTACTTC. The rearrangement links TRBV29-1 to TRBJ2-7; 11 bases are a match to TRBD2. The CDR3 runs to 15 residues. Germline V gene sequence: CDR1 SQVTM, CDR2 ANQGSEA. V trimming: 5 bases; J trimming: 5 bases; junction bases outside the gene matches: 11.

The V gene is TRBV7-2, the J gene TRBJ2-1; 14 nucleotides line up with TRBD2. Germline CDR1 SGHTA, CDR2 FQGNSA. V lost 5 bases, J lost 8 bases, and 5 bases stayed unmatched. The CDR3 contains 15 residues. The CDR3 protein is CASSVTSGRADEQFF. The CDR3 nucleotides are TGTGCCAGCAGCGTGACTAGCGGGAGGGCTGATGAGCAGTTCTTC.

The rearrangement joins TRBV7-2 to TRBJ2-5, with TRBD2 matching 9 bases. The CDR3 extends over 15 amino acids. The V gene's germline CDR1 is SGHTA and CDR2 FQGNSA. Trimming at V came to 1 base and at J to 3 bases, leaving 3 bases not matched to a gene. DNA for the CDR3: TGTGCCAGCAGCTTAGGGGCGGGAGGGAAAGAGACCCAGTACTTC. Protein product: CASSLGAGGKETQYF. Supplemented by reference TRBV7-2 and TRBJ2-5, the full variable domain reads GAGVSQSPSNKVTEKGKDVELRCDPISGHTALYWYRQSLGQGLEFLIYFQGNSAPDKSGLPSDRFSAERTGGSVSTLTIQRTQQEDSAVYLCASSLGAGGKETQYFGPGTRLLVL.

This chain connects TRBV9 to TRBJ2-3; D gene uncertain. V lost 2 bases and J 0 bases, leaving 10 bases between the germline ends. Looked up from germline, CDR1 is SGDLS and CDR2 is YYNGEE. The CDR3 extends over 15 amino acids. As DNA, the CDR3 is TGTGCCAGCAGCGTTGGGTTCCCTAGCACAGATACGCAGTATTTT. It is translated as CASSVGFPSTDTQYF.

The chain recombines TRBV28 with TRBJ2-3; 13 bases align to TRBD2. The CDR3 is 18 residues long. V shed 6 bases, J shed 4 bases, and the junction held 13 bases outside the gene matches. Germline-derived CDR1 and CDR2 are MDHEN and SYDVKM. The CDR3 DNA reads TGTGCCAGCAGCACAACTCCGGGACTAGCGGGAAAGGCAGATACGCAGTATTTT. Translating it yields CASSTTPGLAGKADTQYF. Looking up the rest from reference TRBV28 and TRBJ2-3 gives the full variable domain: DVKVTQSSRYLVKRTGEKVFLECVQDMDHENMFWYRQDPGLGLRLIYFSYDVKMKEKGDIPEGYSVSREKKERFSLILESASTNQTSMYLCASSTTPGLAGKADTQYFGPGTRLTVL.

This chain joins TRBV7-9 and TRBJ2-1; 10 bases align to TRBD2. V dropped 5 bases and J dropped 7; count of bases not matched to a gene: 20. Germline assignment: CDR1 SEHNR and CDR2 FQNEAQ (reference sequence). There are 19 residues in the CDR3. As DNA, the CDR3 is TGTGCCAGCAGCCCTGTAGCGGGGGGTTCCCCAGGGTTTGGGAATGAGCAGTTCTTC. Translation: CASSPVAGGSPGFGNEQFF.

This chain connects TRBV7-2 to TRBJ1-1, with 8 bases identical to TRBD1. The CDR3 length is 14 residues. V lost 5 bases, J lost 4 bases, and 6 bases stayed unmatched. Germline lookup yields CDR1 SGHTA and CDR2 FQGNSA. The chain's CDR3 is CASSGPRGLTEAFF. The CDR3 coding sequence is TGTGCCAGCAGCGGCCCCAGGGGGCTCACTGAAGCTTTCTTT.

V and J are TRBV25-1 and TRBJ2-2; D is ambiguous. The V and J ends lost 4 bases and 8 bases respectively, with 14 bases between them. Germline V gene data show CDR1 as MGHDK and CDR2 as SYGVNS. This CDR3 region has 14 residues. CDR3 DNA: TGTGCCAGCAGTGGGCCGCTTAAGCGTGGGGAGCTGTTTTTT. Residues: CASSGPLKRGELFF. Together with reference TRBV25-1 and TRBJ2-2, the CDR3 gives the full variable domain: EADIYQTPRYLVIGTGKKITLECSQTMGHDKMYWYQQDPGMELHLIHYSYGVNSTEKGDLSSESTVSRIRTEHFPLTLESARPSHTSQYLCASSGPLKRGELFFGEGSRLTVL.

The V gene is TRBV11-2, the J gene TRBJ2-7; tentative D call: TRBD1 (7 bases). This CDR3 has 14 residues. Per germline, CDR1 SGHAT and CDR2 FQNNGV. With 5 bases removed from V and 3 bases from J, the gap between germline ends came to 14 bases. The CDR3 coding sequence is TGTGCCAGCAGCCCCAGGGGGGCGGTCTACGAGCAGTACTTC. Translated: CASSPRGAVYEQYF.

The chain uses TRBV15 and TRBJ2-7; 14 positions match TRBD2. The CDR3 has 14 residues. Germline V gives CDR1 LNHNV, CDR2 YYDKDF (reference sequence). The V gene end was trimmed by 8 bases and the J gene end by 4 bases; junction bases not matched to a gene: 4. The CDR3 bases are TGTGCCACCGGGGGACTAGCGGGAGAATACGAGCAGTACTTC. Translating gives CATGGLAGEYEQYF.

This chain joins TRBV4-3 and TRBJ2-7; D is uncertain. Germline V gene lookup returns CDR1 LGHNA and CDR2 YSLEER. Trimming took off 0 bases at V and 5 bases at J, with 5 bases between the two ends. The CDR3 runs 12 residues. The CDR3 spells CASSQDFDEQYF. The CDR3 region has the DNA TGCGCCAGCAGCCAAGATTTTGACGAGCAGTACTTC.

This sequence joins TRBV28 and TRBJ1-1; possibly TRBD1 for D (6 bases). CDR3 length: 13 residues. Trimming removed 6 bases from V and 2 bases from J, with 10 bases in between. Germline lookup yields CDR1 MDHEN and CDR2 SYDVKM. Here the CDR3 DNA reads TGTGCCAGCAGATGGGACATAAACACTGAAGCTTTCTTT. It specifies CASRWDINTEAFF.

The chain has TRBV19 and TRBJ2-4; 8 nucleotides line up with TRBD1. V lost 5 bases, J lost 5 bases, and 8 bases stayed unmatched. The CDR3 extends over 15 amino acids. The germline V gene has CDR1 LNHDA and CDR2 SQIVND (reference sequence). The chain's CDR3 is CASSPRTGPENIQYF. The CDR3, as DNA: TGTGCCAGTAGTCCGCGGACAGGGCCCGAAAACATTCAGTACTTC.

This chain connects TRBV4-3 to TRBJ2-5, with 13 bases matching TRBD2. The CDR3 extends over 19 amino acids. Germline V lookup: CDR1 LGHNA, CDR2 YSLEER. V was pared by 0 bases and J by 5 bases, with 12 bases of the junction left unmatched. CDR3 protein: CASSQDGPLAGGLGETQYF. The CDR3 region has the DNA TGCGCCAGCAGCCAAGACGGGCCACTAGCGGGAGGGCTGGGGGAGACCCAGTACTTC.

The rearrangement links TRBV11-1 to TRBJ2-7; D may be TRBD2 (5 bases). V was cut by 5 bases and J by 0 bases, with 17 bases left in between. CDR1 and CDR2 from the germline V gene are SGHAT and FQDESV (reference sequence). The CDR3 is made up of 16 amino acids. CDR3 loop: CASSVTEDSSSYEQYF. In DNA, the CDR3 is TGTGCCAGCAGCGTAACGGAGGACTCAAGCTCCTACGAGCAGTACTTC.

This chain joins TRBV4-3 and TRBJ1-1; a possible D gene is TRBD1 (5 bases). The CDR3 consists of 16 residues. Looked up from germline, CDR1 is LGHNA and CDR2 is YSLEER. Between the trimmed V and J ends, which lost 3 bases and 3 bases, there was a span of 17 bases. CDR3 amino acids: CASSQGGVRGHTEAFF. Here the CDR3 DNA reads TGCGCCAGCAGCCAGGGGGGGGTCCGGGGACACACTGAAGCTTTCTTT.

The DNA of the CDR3 is TGCGCCAGCAGCCCGGGGACAGGGGGACCTGGAAACACCATATATTTT. This codes for CASSPGTGGPGNTIYF. The chain combines TRBV5-1 with TRBJ1-3; 11 bases agree with TRBD1. This CDR3 contains 16 residues. The germline V gene has CDR1 SGHRS and CDR2 YFSETQ. V gave up 4 bases and J gave up 2 bases; unmatched junction bases: 5. Combining the CDR3 with reference TRBV5-1 and TRBJ1-3 gives the whole variable domain KAGVTQTPRYLIKTRGQQVTLSCSPISGHRSVSWYQQTPGQGLQFLFEYFSETQRNKGNFPGRFSGRQFSNSRSEMNVSTLELGDSALYLCASSPGTGGPGNTIYFGEGSWLTVV.

The chain employs TRBV30 and TRBJ2-1; D is uncertain. CDR1 is GTSNPN and CDR2 is SVGIG in the germline V gene (reference sequence). CDR3 length: 11 residues. CDR3 loop: CVGKSLNEQFF. CDR3 DNA sequence: TGTGTAGGGAAGAGTCTCAATGAGCAGTTCTTC. The variable domain in full, with the rest retrieved from reference TRBV30 and TRBJ2-1, is SQTIHQWPATLVQPVGSPLSLECTVEGTSNPNLYWYRQAAGRGLQLLFYSVGIGQISSEVPQNLSASRPQDRQFILSSKKLLLSDSGFYLCVGKSLNEQFFGPGTRLTVL.

This clone was seen a handful of times. The chain recombines TRBV19 with TRBJ1-3; 11 bases are a match to TRBD1. With V trimmed by 5 bases and J by 2 bases, 5 bases remained unmatched. Germline V gene sequence: CDR1 LNHDA, CDR2 SQIVND (reference sequence). This CDR3 region has 16 residues. The CDR3 DNA sequence: TGTGCCAGTAGTTCCCGGGACAGGGGGACTGGAAACACCATATATTTT. Translation: CASSSRDRGTGNTIYF. The complete variable domain, with remaining parts taken from reference TRBV19 and TRBJ1-3, reads DGGITQSPKYLFRKEGQNVTLSCEQNLNHDAMYWYRQDPGQGLRLIYYSQIVNDFQKGDIAEGYSVSREKKESFPLTVTSAQKNPTAFYLCASSSRDRGTGNTIYFGEGSWLTVV.

The chain joins TRBV14 to TRBJ2-7, with 11 nucleotides matching TRBD2. The V and J ends lost 4 bases and 0 bases, in that order; junction bases with no gene match: 8. The CDR3 loop spans 17 amino acids. Germline values: CDR1 SGHDN, CDR2 FVKESK. The CDR3 region is CASSLGLAAVSSYEQYF. The CDR3 region has the DNA TGTGCCAGCAGCCTGGGACTAGCGGCTGTCAGCTCCTACGAGCAGTACTTC.

V gene TRBV9 combines with J gene TRBJ2-3; D remains ambiguous. Trimming removed 6 bases at V and 3 bases at J, with 14 bases between. Germline loops: CDR1 SGDLS, CDR2 YYNGEE. This CDR3 comprises 14 residues. This CDR3 is CASNRALGTDTQYF. The CDR3, as DNA: TGTGCCAGCAATCGGGCCTTGGGGACAGATACGCAGTATTTT. Combining the CDR3 with reference TRBV9 and TRBJ2-3 gives the whole variable domain DSGVTQTPKHLITATGQRVTLRCSPRSGDLSVYWYQQSLDQGLQFLIQYYNGEERAKGNILERFSAQQFPDLHSELNLSSLELGDSALYFCASNRALGTDTQYFGPGTRLTVL.

The J gene is TRBJ2-1, the V gene TRBV5-1; no firm D call. The CDR3 consists of 13 residues. The germline V and J ends were trimmed by 4 bases and 7 bases, with 12 bases remaining between them. The germline gives CDR1 SGHRS, CDR2 YFSETQ. The CDR3 reads CASSPSPDNEQFF. DNA for the CDR3: TGCGCCAGCAGCCCAAGCCCGGATAATGAGCAGTTCTTC.

This chain links TRBV6-1 with TRBJ2-7, with D possibly being TRBD1 (6 bases). Germline values: CDR1 MNHNS, CDR2 SASEGT. The CDR3 totals 14 residues. The V end lost 6 bases, the J end lost 6 bases, and 18 bases lay between the germline ends. The CDR3 reads CASSPKEQGSEQYF. As DNA, the CDR3 is TGTGCCAGCAGCCCTAAGGAACAGGGCTCCGAGCAGTACTTC.

The V call is TRBV28, the J call TRBJ2-7; D ambiguous. Trimming shortened V by 3 bases and J by 3 bases, and 9 bases separated the two germline ends. CDR3 length: 13 residues. Germline loops: CDR1 MDHEN, CDR2 SYDVKM. The CDR3 is CASSFGPSYEQYF. The DNA of the CDR3 is TGTGCCAGCAGTTTCGGGCCGAGCTACGAGCAGTACTTC.

The chain recombines TRBV9 with TRBJ2-7, with 7 bases aligning to TRBD2. Germline V gene lookup returns CDR1 SGDLS and CDR2 YYNGEE. With V trimmed by 4 bases and J by 2 bases, 12 bases remained unmatched. The CDR3 has 16 amino acids. DNA of the CDR3: TGTGCCAGCAGCCTCCACCGGGACTACGCCACCTACGAGCAGTACTTC. It translates to CASSLHRDYATYEQYF. The variable domain in full, with the rest retrieved from reference TRBV9 and TRBJ2-7, is DSGVTQTPKHLITATGQRVTLRCSPRSGDLSVYWYQQSLDQGLQFLIQYYNGEERAKGNILERFSAQQFPDLHSELNLSSLELGDSALYFCASSLHRDYATYEQYFGPGTRLTVT.

The genes are TRBV6-1 and TRBJ2-1; 10 bases are a match to TRBD2. Germline CDR1 is MNHNS and CDR2 is SASEGT. CDR3 size: 15 residues. The V gene end was trimmed by 5 bases and the J gene end by 9 bases; junction bases not matched to a gene: 10. The CDR3 bases are TGTGCCAGCAGTCTCAGGACTAGCGGCGGAGGTGAGCAGTTCTTC. Translated: CASSLRTSGGGEQFF.